Detailed here is one TCR beta chain. This entry comes from a study of CDR3 diversity in severe acne. Trimming shortened V by 5 bases and J by 7 bases, and 15 bases separated the two germline ends. Germline-derived CDR1 and CDR2 are SGHTA and FQGNSA. The CDR3 is made up of 14 amino acids. TCRdb independently ran MiXCR on the PCR reads; one entry per CDR3 protein. The table lists about 86,000 distinct CDR3 sequences, under 65% of them singletons. This rearrangement joins TRBV7-2 to TRBJ1-5; D remains ambiguous. The clonotype was recovered from a male donor in good health, without acne. Sequencing input: blood. The DNA for the CDR3 is TGTGCCAGCAGCGCCGAGGGATCGGGGCAGCCCCAGCATTTT. Protein sequence: CASSAEGSGQPQHF.